This is a list of T cell receptor beta chains from one sample in a study of T cells in Graves' hyperthyroidism and ophthalmopathy. TCRdb called the multiplex PCR reads again in MiXCR, with one record for every CDR3 protein. Here the sample spans roughly 650,000 distinct CDR3 sequences, around 15% being singletons. Sequencing used blood. Every receptor here comes from a woman aged 40-49 years with Graves' ophthalmopathy. The CDR3 runs from the conserved cysteine through the conserved F or W. A D gene is named only where the DNA matches it firmly. Not every row has a clone size; where given, it reads once, few, many or a size class.

J	D	size	V	CDR3	DNA
TRBJ1-1	-	many	TRBV7-9	CASSLAGMYTEAFF	TGTGCCAGCAGCTTAGCCGGCATGTACACTGAAGCTTTCTTT
TRBJ2-1	-	many	TRBV7-9	CASIDGSPLYNEQFF	TGTGCCAGCATAGACGGATCCCCACTGTACAATGAGCAGTTCTTC
TRBJ2-2	-	-	TRBV30	CAWSVGLTAANTGELFF	TGTGCCTGGAGTGTCGGACTAACGGCCGCGAACACCGGGGAGCTGTTTTTT
TRBJ2-1	-	-	TRBV4-1	CASSQNAVPGDRNEQFF	TGCGCCAGCAGCCAGAACGCCGTCCCGGGAGATCGGAATGAGCAGTTCTTC
TRBJ1-1	-	-	TRBV3-1	CASSQGPSWNTEAFF	TGTGCCAGCAGCCAAGGGCCCTCGTGGAACACTGAAGCTTTCTTT
TRBJ2-3	-	many	TRBV20-1	CSARTGGAGVEDTQYF	TGCAGTGCTAGAACCGGGGGTGCGGGCGTGGAAGATACGCAGTATTTT
TRBJ2-1	TRBD1	many	TRBV20-1	CSAREGQGSYNEQFF	TGCAGTGCTAGAGAAGGACAGGGCTCCTACAATGAGCAGTTCTTC
TRBJ1-2	-	-	TRBV5-1	CASSPAGDTYGYTF	TGCGCCAGCAGCCCGGCGGGGGACACCTATGGCTACACCTTC
TRBJ2-7	-	few	TRBV24-1	CATSDLRLLLYSYEQYF	TGTGCCACCAGTGATTTGCGGCTCCTCCTATACTCCTACGAGCAGTACTTC
TRBJ1-6	-	few	TRBV19	CASSRAIQGYSPLHF	TGTGCCAGTAGTAGAGCCATACAGGGTTATTCACCCCTCCACTTT
TRBJ1-2	-	many	TRBV30	CAWRRGGYGYTF	TGTGCCTGGAGGAGGGGAGGATATGGCTACACCTTC
TRBJ1-1	TRBD1	-	TRBV28	CASSLGYRGTEAFF	TGTGCCAGCAGTTTGGGGTACAGGGGCACTGAAGCTTTCTTT
TRBJ2-3	TRBD2	many	TRBV7-2	CASSLVPSGFTDTQYF	TGTGCCAGCAGCTTAGTGCCTAGCGGGTTCACAGATACGCAGTATTTT
TRBJ2-7	-	many	TRBV12-3/TRBV12-4	CASSPSGTSYEQYF	TGTGCCAGCAGTCCTTCCGGGACATCCTACGAGCAGTACTTC
TRBJ1-2	-	few	TRBV7-9	CASSLEDIGTGYTF	TGTGCCAGCAGCTTAGAAGACATAGGGACTGGCTACACCTTC